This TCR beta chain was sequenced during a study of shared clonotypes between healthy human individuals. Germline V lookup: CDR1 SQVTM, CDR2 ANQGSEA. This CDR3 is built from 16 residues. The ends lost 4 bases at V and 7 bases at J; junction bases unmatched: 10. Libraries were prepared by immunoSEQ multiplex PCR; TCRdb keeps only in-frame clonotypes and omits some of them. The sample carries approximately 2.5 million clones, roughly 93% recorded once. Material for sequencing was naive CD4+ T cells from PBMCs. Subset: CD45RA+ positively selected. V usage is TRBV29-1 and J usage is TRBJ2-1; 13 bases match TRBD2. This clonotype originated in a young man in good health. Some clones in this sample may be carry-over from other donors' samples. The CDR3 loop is CSVVRTSGSLGNEQFF. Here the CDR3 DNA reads TGCAGCGTTGTCCGGACTAGCGGGAGTCTGGGAAATGAGCAGTTCTTC.